This TCR beta chain was identified during a study of coeliac disease. Trimming shortened V by 6 bases and J by 0 bases, and 11 bases separated the two germline ends. CDR1 is SNHLY, CDR2 FYNNEI, per germline. This CDR3 is 15 amino acids long. TCRdb's copy holds only in-frame clones and misses some; the assay was immunoSEQ multiplex PCR. Found here are about 5,400 clones, 50% to 70% of them singletons; the top ten hold approximately 6.9%. The chain recombines TRBV2 with TRBJ1-4; no clear D gene. The sequencing sample was made of intraepithelial lymphocytes from the gut. This clonotype originated in a woman in her twenties or thirties with active celiac disease. This CDR3 reads CASRLTSATNEKLFF. For the CDR3, the DNA is TGTGCCAGCAGGCTGACAAGTGCAACTAATGAAAAACTGTTTTTT. Together with reference TRBV2 and TRBJ1-4, the CDR3 gives the full variable domain: EPEVTQTPSHQVTQMGQEVILRCVPISNHLYFYWYRQILGQKVEFLVSFYNNEISEKSEIFDDQFSVERPDGSNFTLKIRSTKLEDSAMYFCASRLTSATNEKLFFGSGTQLSVL.